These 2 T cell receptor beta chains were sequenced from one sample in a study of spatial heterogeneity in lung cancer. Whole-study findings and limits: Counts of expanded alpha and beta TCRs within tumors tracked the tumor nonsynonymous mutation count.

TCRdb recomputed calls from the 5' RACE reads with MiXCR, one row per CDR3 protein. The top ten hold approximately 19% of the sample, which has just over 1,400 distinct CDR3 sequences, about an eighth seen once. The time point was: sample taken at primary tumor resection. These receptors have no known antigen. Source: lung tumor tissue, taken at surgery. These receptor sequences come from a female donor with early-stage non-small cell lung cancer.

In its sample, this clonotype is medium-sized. In DNA, the CDR3 is TGTGCCAGCAGTTTCAATCTGGGGGCTGGGGGCTACACCTTC. Translating it yields CASSFNLGAGGYTF. The J gene is TRBJ1-2, the V gene TRBV27; weak D call: TRBD1 (6 bases). This CDR3 contains 14 residues. V was shortened by 3 bases and J by 8 bases, with 16 bases between the two germline ends. The germline CDR1 and CDR2 sequences are MNHEY and SMNVEV (reference sequence).

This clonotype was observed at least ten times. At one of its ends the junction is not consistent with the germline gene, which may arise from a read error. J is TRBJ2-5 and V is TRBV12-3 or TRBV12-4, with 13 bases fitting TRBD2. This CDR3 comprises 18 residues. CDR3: CTSSFFPTSGGAEETQYF. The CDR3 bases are TGTACCAGCAGTTTCTTCCCCACTAGCGGGGGGGCTGAGGAGACCCAGTACTTC.